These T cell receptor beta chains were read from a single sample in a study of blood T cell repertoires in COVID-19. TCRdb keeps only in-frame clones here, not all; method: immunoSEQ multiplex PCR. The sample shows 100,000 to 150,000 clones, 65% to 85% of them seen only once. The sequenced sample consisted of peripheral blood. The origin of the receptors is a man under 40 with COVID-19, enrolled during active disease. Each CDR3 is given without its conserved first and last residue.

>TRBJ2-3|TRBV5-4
ASSLLSTDTQY
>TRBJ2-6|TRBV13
ASTQRVFRGTPLISGANVLT
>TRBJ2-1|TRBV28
ASSLAGAYSSYNEQF
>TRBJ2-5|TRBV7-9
ASSPVTGGGETQY
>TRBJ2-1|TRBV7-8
ASSRLAGLYNEQF
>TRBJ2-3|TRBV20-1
SATGEDTQY
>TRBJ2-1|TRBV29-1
SVAYGTSGYNEQF
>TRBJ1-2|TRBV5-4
ASSLEQGYYGYT
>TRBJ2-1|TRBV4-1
ASSVQTAQNEQF
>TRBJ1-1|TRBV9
ASSPRGTEAF
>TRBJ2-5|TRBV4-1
ASSQEHRAAQETQY
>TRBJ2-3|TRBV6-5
ASTRSGGVADTQY
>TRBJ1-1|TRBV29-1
SVGTGNTEAF
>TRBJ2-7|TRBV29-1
STTGTGGPTYEQY
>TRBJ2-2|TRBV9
ASSITRGGTGELF
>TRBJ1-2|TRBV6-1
ASSEGLNYGYT
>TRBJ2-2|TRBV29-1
SVGLAVGELF
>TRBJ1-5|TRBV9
ASSAPGRAHNYQH
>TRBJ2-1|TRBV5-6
ASSLVARRDEQF
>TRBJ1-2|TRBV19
ASTRRTGGSGYT
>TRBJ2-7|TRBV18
ASSPNPAGRSYEQY
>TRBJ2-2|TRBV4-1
ASSPRTGTSTGELF
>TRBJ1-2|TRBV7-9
ASSLTAGPGYGYT
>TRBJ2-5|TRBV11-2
ASSLGQGKETQY
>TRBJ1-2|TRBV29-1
SVVGLSFDYGYT
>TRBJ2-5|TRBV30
AWRQVGQGKTQY
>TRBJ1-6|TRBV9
ASSDQGPLH